This entry lists 16 T cell receptor beta chains sequenced from one sample in a study of blood T cell repertoires in COVID-19. Measured with immunoSEQ multiplex PCR; TCRdb has only the in-frame clones, and not every one. The sample shows around 250,000 clones, around 90% of them seen only once. What was sequenced was PBMCs or T cells enriched from blood (not recorded which). The source of these receptors is a woman aged 25 to 39 with acute COVID-19.

The gene calls are TRBV5-1 and TRBJ2-7, with TRBD2 matching over 11 bases. CDR3 length: 16 residues. Germline assignment: CDR1 SGHRS and CDR2 YFSETQ. After removal of 5 bases from V and 1 base from J, the junction contained 8 bases not matched to a gene. The CDR3 nucleotides are TGCGCCAGCAGTTTACTAGCGGGAGCTTTTTCCTACGAGCAGTACTTC. This encodes CASSLLAGAFSYEQYF.

CDR3 region: CASGRDFYNEQFF. The CDR3 DNA reads as TGTGCCAGCGGACGGGATTTTTACAATGAGCAGTTCTTC. This sequence joins TRBV27 and TRBJ2-1; a weak D match, TRBD2 (5 bases). Germline CDR1 and CDR2: MNHEY and SMNVEV (reference sequence). V was pared by 8 bases and J by 4 bases, with 12 bases between. The CDR3 loop spans 13 amino acids.

This clone was seen a few times. The CDR3 sequence is CASSVAGQGYGYTF. The CDR3 DNA is TGTGCCAGCAGCGTAGCGGGACAGGGCTATGGCTACACCTTC. The V and J genes are TRBV9 and TRBJ1-2, with 9 bases lining up with TRBD1. Germline V gene sequence: CDR1 SGDLS, CDR2 YYNGEE. J lost 4 bases, V lost 0 bases, and 1 base had no gene match. The CDR3 contains 14 residues.

This clone was counted once. The J gene is TRBJ1-1, the V gene TRBV10-1, with D tentatively TRBD1 (5 bases). Germline CDR1 is WNHNN and CDR2 is SYGVQD (reference sequence). The CDR3 has 13 residues. V gave up 7 bases and J gave up 4 bases, with 13 bases separating them. CDR3 amino acids: CASTNGGSTEAFF. As DNA, the CDR3 is TGCGCCAGCACGAACGGGGGATCCACTGAAGCTTTCTTT.

The V gene is TRBV9, the J gene TRBJ2-6, with 9 bases aligning to TRBD1. This CDR3 has 17 residues. CDR1 is SGDLS, CDR2 YYNGEE, per germline. Unmatched junction bases numbered 5, after V lost 2 bases and J lost 2 bases. This CDR3 is CASSVTGGYTGANVLTF. The CDR3 DNA reads as TGTGCCAGCAGCGTGACAGGGGGTTATACTGGGGCCAACGTCCTGACTTTC. The complete variable domain, with remaining parts taken from reference TRBV9 and TRBJ2-6, reads DSGVTQTPKHLITATGQRVTLRCSPRSGDLSVYWYQQSLDQGLQFLIQYYNGEERAKGNILERFSAQQFPDLHSELNLSSLELGDSALYFCASSVTGGYTGANVLTFGAGSRLTVL.

V usage is TRBV9 and J usage is TRBJ2-3; 7 bases map to TRBD2. With V trimmed by 4 bases and J by 5 bases, 10 bases remained unmatched. CDR1 is SGDLS, CDR2 YYNGEE, per germline. This CDR3 has 15 amino acids. The CDR3 DNA follows: TGTGCCAGCAGCCTTGGGGAGGGCCAGGGAGATACGCAGTATTTT. This codes for CASSLGEGQGDTQYF.

The V call is TRBV29-1, the J call TRBJ1-2; TRBD1 matches at 7 bases. The germline V gene encodes CDR1 SQVTM and CDR2 ANQGSEA. V lost 1 base to trimming and J lost 2 bases; unmatched junction nucleotides: 1. The CDR3 has 13 residues. The CDR3 coding sequence is TGCAGCGTTGAAGGGACAGGAAACTATGGCTACACCTTC. It translates to CSVEGTGNYGYTF.

V gene TRBV11-2 combines with J gene TRBJ2-1; weak D call: TRBD2 (5 bases). From germline, CDR1 is SGHAT and CDR2 FQNNGV. The CDR3 totals 10 residues. The germline V and J ends were trimmed by 5 bases and 10 bases, with 6 bases remaining between them. CDR3 bases: TGTGCCAGCAGCAGAGGGGAGCAGTTCTTC. Translating gives CASSRGEQFF.

This clone was detected once. The gene calls are TRBV4-3 and TRBJ2-2; TRBD2 is a possible D gene (5 bases). Per germline, CDR1 LGHNA and CDR2 YSLEER. This CDR3 comprises 16 residues. V lost 5 bases to trimming and J lost 6 bases, with 19 bases between them. CDR3 amino acids: CASSLKRGGNAGELFF. CDR3 coding DNA: TGCGCCAGCAGCTTAAAGCGAGGAGGAAACGCCGGGGAGCTGTTTTTT.

The gene calls are TRBV29-1 and TRBJ2-3; D unclear. Trimming removed 6 bases from V and 5 bases from J, with 6 bases in between. Germline CDR1 is SQVTM and CDR2 is ANQGSEA. There are 10 residues in the CDR3. The CDR3 nucleotides are TGCAGCGTCGTGAGAGATACGCAGTATTTT. Translated, it gives CSVVRDTQYF.

V usage is TRBV9 and J usage is TRBJ2-7, with 11 bases matching TRBD1. V was clipped by 0 bases and J by 0 bases; unmatched bases: 5. From germline, CDR1 is SGDLS and CDR2 YYNGEE. The CDR3 totals 17 residues. The CDR3 region is CASSVGTGGTFSYEQYF. In DNA, the CDR3 is TGTGCCAGCAGCGTAGGGACAGGGGGCACCTTCTCCTACGAGCAGTACTTC.

Notes on this clone: One junction end disagrees with the germline gene, perhaps due to a read error. This rearrangement joins TRBV7-7 to TRBJ2-1, with 11 positions matching TRBD2. The V gene's germline CDR1 is SSHAT and CDR2 FNYEAQ (reference sequence). The CDR3 has 15 amino acids. CDR3 amino acids: CASSLLLAGDNEQFF. CDR3 DNA: TGTGCTAGCAGCTTATTACTAGCGGGAGACAATGAGCAGTTCTTC.

The chain links TRBV10-1 to TRBJ2-2; maybe TRBD2 (6 bases). CDR1 WNHNN and CDR2 SYGVQD come from the germline V gene (reference sequence). The CDR3 covers 13 residues. V lost 8 bases, J lost 1 base, and 8 bases lay in between. The CDR3 loop reads CASGGLNTGELFF. DNA for the CDR3: TGCGCCAGCGGAGGGCTGAACACCGGGGAGCTGTTTTTT.

The chain carries TRBV27 and TRBJ2-2; D ambiguous. The CDR3 has 13 amino acids. V gave up 3 bases and J gave up 3 bases, with 5 bases separating them. The germline V gene has CDR1 MNHEY and CDR2 SMNVEV (reference sequence). The CDR3 nucleotides are TGTGCCAGCAGTTTTCTCGACACCGGGGAGCTGTTTTTT. Amino acids: CASSFLDTGELFF.

V and J are TRBV29-1 and TRBJ2-7; no firm D call. Trimming left V 7 bases short and J 4 bases short, with 14 bases between. Germline lookup yields CDR1 SQVTM and CDR2 ANQGSEA. The CDR3 is 12 residues long. CDR3 sequence reads: CSGRDWSYEQYF. The CDR3 DNA reads as TGCAGCGGCCGCGACTGGAGTTACGAGCAGTACTTC.

V usage is TRBV19 and J usage is TRBJ2-1; D might be TRBD2 (6 bases). The ends were cut back, 6 bases at V and 12 bases at J, with 12 bases in the middle. The CDR3 is 11 amino acids. Germline V gene data show CDR1 as LNHDA and CDR2 as SQIVND (reference sequence). The CDR3 nucleotides read TGTGCCAGTAGGCAGGGAGGCGCGCAGTTCTTC. Encoded protein: CASRQGGAQFF.